These 21 T cell receptor beta chains were all obtained from the same sample, sequenced in a study of blood T cell dynamics during melanoma immunotherapy. This sample's time point: week 3, after first cycle of checkpoint inhibitor. Repertoires were generated with immunoSEQ multiplex PCR, while TCRdb's copy carries only in-frame clones and drops some. The table lists around 9,000 clones, nearly 90% of them singletons. Here the sequenced sample was blood, taken from a patient treated with checkpoint blockade. These receptors all come from a human donor with melanoma.

The V and J genes are TRBV6-5 and TRBJ1-5; tentative D call: TRBD1 (6 bases). The CDR3 covers 14 residues. Germline CDR1 MNHEY, CDR2 SVGAGI. V was pared by 6 bases and J by 11 bases, with 20 bases between. The CDR3 DNA reads TGTGCCAGCAGCAAGACAGGCTCCGGGGGGTCCCAGCATTTT. This translates into CASSKTGSGGSQHF.

The chain carries TRBV9 and TRBJ2-7; D is uncertain. The CDR3 has 14 amino acids. Germline CDR1 is SGDLS and CDR2 is YYNGEE. The V and J ends lost 0 bases and 0 bases respectively, with 7 bases between them. CDR3 sequence (DNA): TGTGCCAGCAGCGTAGGGACGGTCTCCTACGAGCAGTACTTC. This encodes CASSVGTVSYEQYF.

CDR3 sequence: CASSLVALGEQYF. DNA for the CDR3: TGTGCCAGCAGCTTAGTTGCATTGGGCGAGCAGTACTTC. This chain uses TRBV7-9 with TRBJ2-5; D gene ambiguous. The J call may not be correct, given that the DNA end is closer to TRBJ2-7. Germline CDR1 and CDR2: SEHNR and FQNEAQ (reference sequence). The CDR3 runs 13 residues.

This chain uses TRBV6-8 with TRBJ2-2; D not resolved. The V end was cut by 7 bases, the J end by 8 bases, with 11 bases between. Germline CDR1 is MNHGY and CDR2 is SAAAGT. The CDR3 runs to 12 residues. In DNA form, the CDR3 reads TGTGCCAGCACTCACATGGGTGGGGAGCTGTTTTTT. It specifies CASTHMGGELFF.

This clone was recorded a few times. V usage is TRBV19 and J usage is TRBJ1-5; a weak D match, TRBD1 (5 bases). Deletions cut 4 bases from V and 4 bases from J, with 14 bases between. Germline V gene lookup returns CDR1 LNHDA and CDR2 SQIVND (reference sequence). CDR3 size: 15 residues. CDR3 residues: CASSRTTLANQPQHF. The CDR3 DNA reads TGTGCCAGTAGTAGGACAACCTTGGCGAATCAGCCCCAGCATTTT. Together with reference TRBV19 and TRBJ1-5, the CDR3 gives the full variable domain: DGGITQSPKYLFRKEGQNVTLSCEQNLNHDAMYWYRQDPGQGLRLIYYSQIVNDFQKGDIAEGYSVSREKKESFPLTVTSAQKNPTAFYLCASSRTTLANQPQHFGDGTRLSIL.

A single count supports this clone. The chain recombines TRBV10-1 with TRBJ2-3, with D perhaps matching TRBD1 or TRBD2 (5 bases each). Germline V CDR1 and CDR2: WNHNN, SYGVQD (reference sequence). V was trimmed by 4 bases and J by 0 bases, leaving 8 bases between them. The CDR3 is 14 residues long. The CDR3 region has the DNA TGCGCCAGCAGTGGGGGACCGAGCACAGATACGCAGTATTTT. Translating it yields CASSGGPSTDTQYF.

With regard to this clone: The sample contains more than one DNA sequence encoding this CDR3. The chain couples TRBV7-9 to TRBJ2-5; D ambiguous. From germline, CDR1 is SEHNR and CDR2 FQNEAQ (reference sequence). The V end was cut by 5 bases, the J end by 2 bases, with 9 bases between. The length of the CDR3 is 13 residues. CDR3 amino acids: CASSPKQQETQYF. For the CDR3, the DNA is TGTGCCAGCAGCCCTAAACAGCAAGAGACCCAGTACTTC.

The rearrangement uses TRBV29-1 and TRBJ1-2; 9 bases agree with TRBD1. CDR1 is SQVTM, CDR2 ANQGSEA, per germline. Trimming took 7 bases from V and 2 from J; bases not matched to a gene: 8. The CDR3 has 14 amino acids. This CDR3 is CSAGSGQGNYGYTF. CDR3 sequence (DNA): TGCAGCGCCGGATCCGGACAGGGGAACTATGGCTACACCTTC.

The chain joins TRBV5-1 to TRBJ2-7; perhaps TRBD1 as D (5 bases). Germline CDR1 is SGHRS and CDR2 is YFSETQ. There are 13 residues in the CDR3. V lost 4 bases and J lost 3, with 11 bases in between. CDR3 sequence (DNA): TGCGCCAGCAGCAATCAGGGCGACTACGAGCAGTACTTC. Amino acids: CASSNQGDYEQYF.

In DNA form, the CDR3 reads TGTGCCAGCTCACCCCCCGGGCCGAATGAGCAGTTCTTC. Translated, it gives CASSPPGPNEQFF. V and J are TRBV18 and TRBJ2-1; D unclear. V was cut by 3 bases and J by 7 bases, with 10 bases left in between. Germline V gene sequence: CDR1 KGHSH, CDR2 LQKENI. The CDR3 sequence is 13 residues long.

The chain combines TRBV18 with TRBJ2-7; 9 bases are shared with TRBD1. Germline CDR1 and CDR2: KGHSH and LQKENI. V shed 6 bases, J shed 5 bases, and the junction held 14 bases outside the gene matches. CDR3 length: 16 residues. The chain's CDR3 is CASSPTGRGQGHEQYF. In nucleotides, the CDR3 is TGTGCCAGCTCCCCCACGGGGAGGGGACAGGGCCACGAGCAGTACTTC. The full variable domain, rest sourced from reference TRBV18 and TRBJ2-7, is NAGVMQNPRHLVRRRGQEARLRCSPMKGHSHVYWYRQLPEEGLKFMVYLQKENIIDESGMPKERFSAEFPKEGPSILRIQQVVRGDSAAYFCASSPTGRGQGHEQYFGPGTRLTVT.

CDR3 residues: CASSEGFGASNGGELFF. The CDR3 coding sequence is TGTGCCAGCTCCGAAGGGTTCGGGGCCTCGAATGGCGGGGAGCTGTTTTTT. The chain joins TRBV18 to TRBJ2-2; the D gene could be TRBD1 or TRBD2 (5 bases each). Trimming removed 6 bases at V and 7 bases at J, with 24 bases between. The germline V gene has CDR1 KGHSH and CDR2 LQKENI. The CDR3 spans 17 residues.

The V gene is TRBV21-1, the J gene TRBJ1-1; the table names TRBD1, a call not compared with the DNA. TRBV21-1 is a recognized pseudogene. CDR3 length: 15 amino acids. CDR3 nucleotides: TGTGCCAGCAGCCCTATCTGGGGCCTTAACACTGAAGCTTTCTTT. This gives the protein CASSPIWGLNTEAFF.

The chain joins TRBV10-3 to TRBJ2-1; TRBD1 might be the D (5 bases). V lost 4 bases to trimming and J lost 8 bases, with 12 bases between them. CDR3 length equals 13 residues. Germline assignment: CDR1 ENHRY and CDR2 SYGVKD. In nucleotides, the CDR3 is TGTGCCATCAGTGTAGGCCAGGGCGATGAGCAGTTCTTC. This translates into CAISVGQGDEQFF.

V is TRBV9 and J is TRBJ2-3, with 10 bases lining up with TRBD2. There are 15 residues in the CDR3. CDR1 is SGDLS, CDR2 YYNGEE, per germline. The CDR3 bases are TGTGCTACCTCTTCCTCCAGCGGGAGGGCAGATACGCAGTATTTT. This sequence encodes CATSSSSGRADTQYF.

Only a few counts were recorded for this clone. The CDR3 spells CASSLSPQGSYGYTF. The CDR3 nucleotides read TGTGCCAGCAGTTTATCGCCCCAGGGGTCCTATGGCTACACCTTC. The V gene is TRBV27, the J gene TRBJ1-2; possible D gene TRBD1, 6 bases. Trimming removed 0 bases at V and 4 bases at J, with 12 bases between. The CDR3 length is 15 residues. The germline gives CDR1 MNHEY, CDR2 SMNVEV (reference sequence).

The V gene is TRBV7-2, the J gene TRBJ1-2; D is perhaps TRBD1 (5 bases). Germline values: CDR1 SGHTA, CDR2 FQGNSA. CDR3 length equals 15 residues. Trimming removed 0 bases from V and 5 bases from J, with 13 bases in between. CDR3 in DNA: TGTGCCAGCAGCTTAGCGGGCGGGACGAATTATGGCTACACCTTC. Its translation: CASSLAGGTNYGYTF. The complete variable domain, with remaining parts taken from reference TRBV7-2 and TRBJ1-2, reads GAGVSQSPSNKVTEKGKDVELRCDPISGHTALYWYRQSLGQGLEFLIYFQGNSAPDKSGLPSDRFSAERTGGSVSTLTIQRTQQEDSAVYLCASSLAGGTNYGYTFGSGTRLTVV.

The chain couples TRBV19 to TRBJ1-6, with 9 bases fitting TRBD1. Germline values: CDR1 LNHDA, CDR2 SQIVND (reference sequence). The length of the CDR3 is 18 residues. Trimming took 8 bases from V and 5 from J; bases not matched to a gene: 16. This CDR3 reads CASVGQGTARTHNSPLHF. CDR3 nucleotides: TGTGCCAGTGTTGGACAGGGGACTGCCAGAACTCATAATTCACCCCTCCACTTT.

The chain recombines TRBV11-2 with TRBJ1-2; tentatively, D is TRBD1 (5 bases). The CDR3 covers 15 residues. V was pared by 0 bases and J by 0 bases, with 8 bases between. In germline, CDR1 is SGHAT, CDR2 FQNNGV. The CDR3: CASSLEWGANYGYTF. In nucleotides, the CDR3 is TGTGCCAGCAGCTTAGAATGGGGGGCTAACTATGGCTACACCTTC.

The chain carries TRBV14 and TRBJ1-3, with unresolved D. The V and J ends lost 1 base and 0 bases respectively, with 7 bases between them. This CDR3 spans 15 amino acids. Germline lookup yields CDR1 SGHDN and CDR2 FVKESK. The CDR3 here is CASSQGQYSGNTIYF. In DNA form, the CDR3 reads TGTGCCAGCAGCCAAGGGCAGTACTCTGGAAACACCATATATTTT.

V gene TRBV28 combines with J gene TRBJ1-6, with 8 bases identical to TRBD1. Germline lookup yields CDR1 MDHEN and CDR2 SYDVKM. The CDR3 sequence is 15 residues long. The V segment lost 2 bases and the J segment 7 bases; nucleotides outside the gene matches: 4. The DNA for the CDR3 is TGTGCCAGCAGTTTAACAGGGGGAGAAAATTCACCCCTCCACTTT. Translating gives CASSLTGGENSPLHF.